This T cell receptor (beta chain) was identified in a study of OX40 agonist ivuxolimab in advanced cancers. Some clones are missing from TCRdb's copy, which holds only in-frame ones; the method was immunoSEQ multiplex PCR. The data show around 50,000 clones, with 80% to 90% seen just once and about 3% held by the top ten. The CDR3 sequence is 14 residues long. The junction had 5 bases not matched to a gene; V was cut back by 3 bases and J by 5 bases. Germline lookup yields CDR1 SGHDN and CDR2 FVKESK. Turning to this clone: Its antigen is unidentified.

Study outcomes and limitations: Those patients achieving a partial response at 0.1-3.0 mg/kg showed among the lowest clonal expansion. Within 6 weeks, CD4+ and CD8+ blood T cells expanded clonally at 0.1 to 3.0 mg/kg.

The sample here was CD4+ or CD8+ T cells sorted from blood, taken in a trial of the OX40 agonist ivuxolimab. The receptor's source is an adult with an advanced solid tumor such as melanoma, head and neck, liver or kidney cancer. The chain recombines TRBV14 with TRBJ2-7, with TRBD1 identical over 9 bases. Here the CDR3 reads CASSHSGQGNEQYF. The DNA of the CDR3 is TGTGCCAGCAGCCATTCAGGACAGGGGAACGAGCAGTACTTC.